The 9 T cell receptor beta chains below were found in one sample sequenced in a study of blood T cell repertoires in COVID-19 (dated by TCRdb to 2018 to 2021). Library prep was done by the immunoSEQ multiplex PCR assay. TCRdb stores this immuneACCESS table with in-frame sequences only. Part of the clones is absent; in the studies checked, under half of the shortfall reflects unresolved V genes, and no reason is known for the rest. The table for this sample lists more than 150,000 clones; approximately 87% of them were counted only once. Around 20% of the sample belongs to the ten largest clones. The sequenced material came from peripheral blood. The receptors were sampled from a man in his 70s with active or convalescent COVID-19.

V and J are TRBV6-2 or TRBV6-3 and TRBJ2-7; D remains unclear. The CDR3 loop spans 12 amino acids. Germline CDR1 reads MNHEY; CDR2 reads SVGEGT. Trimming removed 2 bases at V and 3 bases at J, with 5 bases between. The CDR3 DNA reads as TGTGCCAGCAGTTACACAAGCTACGAGCAGTACTTC. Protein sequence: CASSYTSYEQYF.

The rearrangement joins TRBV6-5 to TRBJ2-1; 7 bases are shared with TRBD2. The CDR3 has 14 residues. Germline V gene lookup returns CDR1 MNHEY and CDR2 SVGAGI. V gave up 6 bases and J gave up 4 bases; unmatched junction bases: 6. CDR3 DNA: TGTGCCAGCAGGGCGGGAGTTGCATACAATGAGCAGTTCTTC. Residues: CASRAGVAYNEQFF.

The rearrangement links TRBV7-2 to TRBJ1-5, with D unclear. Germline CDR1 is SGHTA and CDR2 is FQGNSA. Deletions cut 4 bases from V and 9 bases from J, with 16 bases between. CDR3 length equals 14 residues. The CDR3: CASSYLSVPGPQHF. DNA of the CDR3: TGTGCCAGCAGCTACCTTTCAGTCCCGGGGCCCCAGCATTTT.

The DNA for the CDR3 is TGTGCCTGGAGTGTACTTTATCGGGGACAGGGAAATTCACCCCTCCACTTT. This sequence encodes CAWSVLYRGQGNSPLHF. This chain links TRBV30 with TRBJ1-6, with TRBD1 matching 9 bases. The CDR3 covers 17 residues. Germline values: CDR1 GTSNPN, CDR2 SVGIG (reference sequence). V shed 0 bases, J shed 7 bases, and the junction held 10 bases outside the gene matches.

The CDR3 DNA is TGTGCCAGCACCCCCAGGACAGGGAGGACAGATACGCAGTATTTT. Its protein is CASTPRTGRTDTQYF. This chain connects TRBV6-2 or TRBV6-3 to TRBJ2-3; 8 bases align to TRBD1. The germline V gene has CDR1 MNHEY and CDR2 SVGEGT. The CDR3 totals 15 residues. The J segment lost 3 bases and the V segment lost 7 bases, leaving 9 bases of the junction unmatched.

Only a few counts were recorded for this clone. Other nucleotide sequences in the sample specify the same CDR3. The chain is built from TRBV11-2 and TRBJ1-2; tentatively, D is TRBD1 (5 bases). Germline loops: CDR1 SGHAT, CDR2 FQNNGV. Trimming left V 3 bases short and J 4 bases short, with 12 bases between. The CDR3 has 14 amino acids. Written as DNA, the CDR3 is TGTGCCAGCAGCTTCGCGGGGGGGAGCTATGGCTACACCTTC. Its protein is CASSFAGGSYGYTF.

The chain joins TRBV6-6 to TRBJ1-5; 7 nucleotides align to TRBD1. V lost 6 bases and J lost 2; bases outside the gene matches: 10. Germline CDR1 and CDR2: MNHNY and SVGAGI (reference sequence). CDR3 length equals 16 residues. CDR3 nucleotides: TGTGCCAGCAGCCCTACTACAGGGGCCCGCAATCAGCCCCAGCATTTT. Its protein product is CASSPTTGARNQPQHF.

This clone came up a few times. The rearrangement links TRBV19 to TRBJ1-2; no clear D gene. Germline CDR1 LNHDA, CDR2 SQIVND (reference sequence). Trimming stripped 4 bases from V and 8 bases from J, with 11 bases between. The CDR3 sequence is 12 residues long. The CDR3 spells CASSKSTAGYTF. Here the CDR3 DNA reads TGTGCCAGTAGTAAGTCCACTGCGGGCTACACCTTC.

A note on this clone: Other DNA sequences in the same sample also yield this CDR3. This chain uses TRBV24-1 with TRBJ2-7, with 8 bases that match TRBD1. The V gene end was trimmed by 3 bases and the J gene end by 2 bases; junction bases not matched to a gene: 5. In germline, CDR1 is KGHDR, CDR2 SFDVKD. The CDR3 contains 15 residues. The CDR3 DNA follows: TGTGCCACCAGTGATCCCCGGGACAGGACCTACGAGCAGTACTTC. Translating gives CATSDPRDRTYEQYF.